What follows are 24 T cell receptor beta chains derived from one specimen sequenced in a study of human T cells and chemical hapten exposure. TCRdb called the RACE reads again in MiXCR, with one record for every CDR3 protein. The sample includes fewer than 150,000 distinct CDR3 sequences, 12% of them seen just once. Time point denoted: patch test 2, 6 weeks after DPC sensitization. The treatment denotes: therapeutic diphenylcyclopropenone sensitization with weekly scalp DPC. This material consisted of whole blood, taken in connection with sensitization to the hapten diphenylcyclopropenone (DPC). The origin of the receptors is a woman aged 45-65 years with alopecia areata. Some clones in this sample may be carry-over from other donors' samples.

The chain couples TRBV5-1 to TRBJ2-2; TRBD2 is a possible D gene (5 bases). The germline CDR1 and CDR2 sequences are SGHRS and YFSETQ. This CDR3 spans 16 amino acids. Trimming removed 4 bases from V and 2 bases from J, with 15 bases in between. Here the CDR3 reads CASSPEVGVNTGELFF. DNA of the CDR3: TGCGCCAGCAGCCCGGAGGTTGGGGTCAACACCGGGGAGCTGTTTTTT.

This chain joins TRBV7-3 and TRBJ2-3; no reliable D call. This CDR3 region has 13 residues. CDR1 and CDR2 (germline): SGHTA, FQGTGA. V dropped 5 bases and J dropped 3 bases, with 9 bases sitting between them. The CDR3 region has the DNA TGTGCCAGCAGCCCCTATACGACAGATACGCAGTATTTT. It translates to CASSPYTTDTQYF.

The table lists this clonotype with many counts. The rearrangement links TRBV29-1 to TRBJ2-3, with TRBD1 matching over 8 bases. Germline CDR1 SQVTM, CDR2 ANQGSEA. V was pared by 7 bases and J by 2 bases, with 5 bases of the junction left unmatched. The CDR3 totals 13 residues. The CDR3 here is CSAGQGTTDTQYF. CDR3 DNA: TGCAGCGCAGGACAGGGAACCACAGATACGCAGTATTTT.

This clonotype was recorded many times. This chain uses TRBV20-1 with TRBJ2-3; D is unresolved. This CDR3 region has 12 residues. The germline CDR1 and CDR2 sequences are DFQATT and SNEGSKA (reference sequence). The V and J ends lost 6 bases and 0 bases respectively, with 7 bases between them. CDR3 protein: CSAFRSTDTQYF. CDR3 DNA: TGCAGTGCGTTCCGCAGCACAGATACGCAGTATTTT.

The J gene is TRBJ1-2, the V gene TRBV12-3 or TRBV12-4; no firm D call. This CDR3 has 11 residues. V was shortened by 4 bases and J by 3 bases, with 3 bases between the two germline ends. CDR3 sequence: CASSYYYGYTF. The CDR3 DNA reads TGTGCCAGCAGTTACTACTATGGCTACACCTTC.

The chain recombines TRBV7-6 with TRBJ2-2; D tentatively fits TRBD1 or TRBD2 (5 bases each). The CDR3 extends over 14 amino acids. The V end was cut by 5 bases, the J end by 8 bases, with 15 bases between. CDR1 and CDR2 from the germline V gene are SGHVS and FNYEAQ. CDR3 coding DNA: TGTGCCAGCAGCCGGCCGGGACCCGAGGGGGAGCTGTTTTTT. Its protein is CASSRPGPEGELFF.

In this sample, this clonotype turned up many times. The chain employs TRBV27 and TRBJ2-7, with D possibly called TRBD1 or TRBD2 (5 bases each). The germline V gene has CDR1 MNHEY and CDR2 SMNVEV (reference sequence). The CDR3 consists of 15 residues. The V end lost 1 base, the J end lost 5 bases, and 15 bases lay between the germline ends. For the CDR3, the DNA is TGTGCCAGCAGTTTATTAGGGGCGGGTAGGGACGAGCAGTACTTC. It encodes CASSLLGAGRDEQYF.

In its sample, this clonotype was seen many times. The chain links TRBV7-6 to TRBJ2-2; 9 nucleotides agree with TRBD2. The CDR3 runs to 16 residues. The V and J ends lost 1 base and 5 bases, in that order; junction bases with no gene match: 5. The V gene's germline CDR1 is SGHVS and CDR2 FNYEAQ. CDR3 region: CASSLELAGLTGELFF. CDR3 coding DNA: TGTGCCAGCAGCTTAGAGCTAGCGGGACTAACCGGGGAGCTGTTTTTT.

This clonotype was picked up many times. The chain has TRBV6-6 and TRBJ2-5; D gene uncertain. The CDR3 contains 14 residues. Between the trimmed V and J ends, which lost 0 bases and 5 bases, there was a span of 10 bases. Germline assignment: CDR1 MNHNY and CDR2 SVGAGI (reference sequence). The CDR3 coding sequence is TGTGCCAGCAGTTACTCTCTAGGATTCGAGACCCAGTACTTC. Its translation is CASSYSLGFETQYF.

This chain joins TRBV5-1 and TRBJ1-6; TRBD1 matches 8 bases. The V gene's germline CDR1 is SGHRS and CDR2 YFSETQ. This CDR3 contains 14 residues. The V gene end was trimmed by 1 base and the J gene end by 9 bases; junction bases not matched to a gene: 3. CDR3: CASSLQGASSPLHF. CDR3 sequence (DNA): TGCGCCAGCAGCTTGCAGGGGGCAAGTTCACCCCTCCACTTT.

This clonotype came up many times. The chain carries TRBV28 and TRBJ2-1; no clear D gene. In germline, CDR1 is MDHEN, CDR2 SYDVKM. This CDR3 is built from 16 residues. Trimming removed 1 base at V and 7 bases at J, with 17 bases between. The CDR3 DNA sequence: TGTGCCAGCAGTTTATCCTCCGGCTCGTTCCTGAATGAGCAGTTCTTC. Amino acid sequence: CASSLSSGSFLNEQFF.

This clonotype came up a few times. The CDR3 nucleotides read TGTGCCAGCAGCCTAACTCATATTAGCGGGGTCTCCTACGAGCAGTACTTC. Translated, it gives CASSLTHISGVSYEQYF. This sequence joins TRBV27 and TRBJ2-7; 8 bases are a match to TRBD2. CDR3 length: 17 amino acids. V was clipped by 6 bases and J by 0 bases; unmatched bases: 13. Germline loops: CDR1 MNHEY, CDR2 SMNVEV (reference sequence).

To note about this clonotype: The junction departs from germline at one end; a sequencing error may be responsible. The chain uses TRBV7-7 and TRBJ2-2; 8 nucleotides match TRBD2. Germline V CDR1 and CDR2: SSHAT, FNYEAQ (reference sequence). CDR3 length: 17 amino acids. CDR3 sequence: CASSPLRGRSNTGELFF. DNA of the CDR3: TGTGCTAGCAGTCCACTCCGCGGGAGGTCGAACACCGGGGAGCTGTTTTTT.

This clonotype was counted only a few times. V usage is TRBV9 and J usage is TRBJ2-3; D remains unclear. V was cut by 3 bases and J by 3 bases, with 5 bases left in between. The CDR3 is 12 residues long. Germline-derived CDR1 and CDR2 are SGDLS and YYNGEE. The DNA of the CDR3 is TGTGCCAGCAGCGGATGGACAGATACGCAGTATTTT. Its translation is CASSGWTDTQYF.

This CDR3 is CASSLRQYQETQYF. The CDR3 DNA reads as TGCGCCAGCAGCTTGAGGCAGTACCAAGAGACCCAGTACTTC. This chain connects TRBV5-1 to TRBJ2-5; D uncertain. V shed 1 base and J shed 0 bases, with 7 bases lying between them. The CDR3 extends over 14 amino acids. In germline, CDR1 is SGHRS, CDR2 YFSETQ.

The chain has TRBV18 and TRBJ2-4; a possible D gene is TRBD2 (5 bases). The length of the CDR3 is 17 residues. The germline gives CDR1 KGHSH, CDR2 LQKENI. Trimming pared 3 bases from V and 1 base from J, leaving 16 bases between. The CDR3 sequence: CASSPGVATTAKNIQYF. In DNA form, the CDR3 reads TGTGCCAGCTCACCCGGGGTCGCGACGACGGCCAAAAACATTCAGTACTTC.

This clonotype was seen at least ten times. The V gene is TRBV7-9, the J gene TRBJ2-3, with TRBD1 identical over 7 bases. The CDR3 spans 15 residues. Unmatched junction bases numbered 5, after V lost 5 bases and J lost 0 bases. Germline V gene lookup returns CDR1 SEHNR and CDR2 FQNEAQ (reference sequence). CDR3 DNA: TGTGCCAGCAGCCCAACAGGGGATAGCACAGATACGCAGTATTTT. Protein product: CASSPTGDSTDTQYF.

With respect to this clonotype: Because the CDR3's place on the DNA is in doubt, the DNA is left out and the CDR3 is given as listed by TCRdb. V gene TRBV9 combines with J gene TRBJ2-2; the D call TRBD2 from the table was never checked on the DNA. A total of 19 residues make up the CDR3, ends included. Germline CDR1 is SGDLS and CDR2 is YYNGEE. The CDR3 protein is CASSVARGSGYANTGELFF.

Ten or more counts support this clonotype. V is TRBV5-1 and J is TRBJ2-5; 10 nucleotides line up with TRBD1. Germline CDR1 reads SGHRS; CDR2 reads YFSETQ. V dropped 2 bases and J dropped 5; count of bases not matched to a gene: 6. There are 15 residues in the CDR3. The CDR3 loop is CASSFDRGQGETQYF. The CDR3 DNA is TGCGCCAGCAGCTTTGACAGGGGGCAAGGGGAGACCCAGTACTTC.

This clonotype has only a few counts. The J gene is TRBJ2-7, the V gene TRBV29-1, with 9 positions matching TRBD1. The germline CDR1 and CDR2 sequences are SQVTM and ANQGSEA. V shed 0 bases and J 5 bases; nucleotides not matched to a gene: 8. This CDR3 comprises 15 residues. CDR3 in DNA: TGCAGCGTTGAAGACAGAGGGACAGGGAAGGACGAGCAGTACTTC. Translated: CSVEDRGTGKDEQYF.

V usage is TRBV6-6 and J usage is TRBJ1-6; 9 nucleotides match TRBD1. CDR3 length equals 13 residues. Germline V gene data show CDR1 as MNHNY and CDR2 as SVGAGI (reference sequence). V lost 4 bases to trimming and J lost 15 bases; unmatched junction nucleotides: 7. CDR3 DNA: TGTGCCAGCAGTTCGACAGGGGGTCTCGTCCTCCACTTT. Translated: CASSSTGGLVLHF.

This clonotype has ten or more counts. The chain recombines TRBV12-3 or TRBV12-4 with TRBJ2-6; D gene unclear. CDR3 length: 14 residues. The germline V and J ends were trimmed by 6 bases and 0 bases, with 6 bases remaining between them. The CDR3 is CASRISSGANVLTF. CDR3 nucleotide sequence: TGTGCCAGCAGAATATCCTCTGGGGCCAACGTCCTGACTTTC.

This clonotype was recorded a few times. The chain joins TRBV3-1 to TRBJ2-5; possibly TRBD1 for D (5 bases). The length of the CDR3 is 16 residues. V gave up 2 bases and J gave up 1 base, with 14 bases separating them. Per germline, CDR1 LGHDT and CDR2 YNNKEL (reference sequence). This CDR3 is CASSQPRTPGQETQYF. CDR3 sequence (DNA): TGTGCCAGCAGCCAACCTCGGACACCTGGCCAAGAGACCCAGTACTTC.

This clonotype was detected only a few times. The chain is built from TRBV7-2 and TRBJ2-3; TRBD2 is a possible D gene (6 bases). Trimming took 6 bases from V and 2 from J, leaving 9 bases between them. The germline gives CDR1 SGHTA, CDR2 FQGNSA. The CDR3 is made up of 13 amino acids. The CDR3 nucleotides read TGTGCCAGCAGGGGGACTTCCACAGATACGCAGTATTTT. It translates to CASRGTSTDTQYF. The variable domain in full, completed from reference TRBV7-2 and TRBJ2-3, reads GAGVSQSPSNKVTEKGKDVELRCDPISGHTALYWYRQSLGQGLEFLIYFQGNSAPDKSGLPSDRFSAERTGGSVSTLTIQRTQQEDSAVYLCASRGTSTDTQYFGPGTRLTVL.